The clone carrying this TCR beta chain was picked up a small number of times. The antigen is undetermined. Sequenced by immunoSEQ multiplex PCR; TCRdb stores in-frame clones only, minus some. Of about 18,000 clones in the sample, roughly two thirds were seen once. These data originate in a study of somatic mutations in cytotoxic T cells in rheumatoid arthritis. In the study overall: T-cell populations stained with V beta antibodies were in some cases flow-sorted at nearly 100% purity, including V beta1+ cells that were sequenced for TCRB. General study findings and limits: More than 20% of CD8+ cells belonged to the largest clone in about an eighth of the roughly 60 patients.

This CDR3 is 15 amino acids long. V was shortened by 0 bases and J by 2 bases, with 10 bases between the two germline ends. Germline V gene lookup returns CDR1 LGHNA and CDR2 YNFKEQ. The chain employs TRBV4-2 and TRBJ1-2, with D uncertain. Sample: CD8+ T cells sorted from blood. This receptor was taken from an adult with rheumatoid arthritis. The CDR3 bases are TGTGCCAGCAGCCAAGATTTGACGGACAACTATGGCTACACCTTC. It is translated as CASSQDLTDNYGYTF.